Detailed here is one T cell receptor (beta chain). Antigen unknown. The sample comes from a study of T cell repertoires in cytomegalovirus infection. Study context: Carrying CMV and the relevant HLA type showed in public TCR beta signatures. Study results and limitations: Within the response measured ex vivo, HLA-C-restricted CMV-specific TCR beta clonotypes were dominant. Cumulated frequencies of public TCR beta families served to identify carriers of CMV plus the relevant HLA.

MiXCR was run by TCRdb on the reads, yielding one entry per CDR3 protein. The table lists 200,000 to 300,000 distinct CDR3 sequences, around 8.7% of them singletons, with roughly 16% in the top ten. From germline, CDR1 is LNHNV and CDR2 YYDKDF (reference sequence). The trim removed 1 base at V and 1 base at J, leaving 4 bases unmatched. The CDR3 consists of 17 residues. The genes are TRBV15 and TRBJ1-1, with 12 bases fitting TRBD1. The receptor was derived from a human donor in good health (CMV status not recorded). Some clones in this sample may be carry-over from other donors' samples. Sequenced sample: PBMCs. The DNA for the CDR3 is TGTGCCACCAGCAGAGGGGGACAGGGGGCGAGGAACACTGAAGCTTTCTTT. Protein sequence: CATSRGGQGARNTEAFF.